This is a list of T cell receptor beta chains from one sample in a study of blood T cell repertoires in COVID-19. Profiled with immunoSEQ multiplex PCR; TCRdb holds only in-frame clones, not every one. The sample lists 40,000 to 65,000 clones, just over 85% seen once, with around 2.7% in the top ten. Sequenced: peripheral blood. Receptors were obtained from a man at least 80 years old with acute or convalescent COVID-19. The CDR3 runs from the conserved cysteine through the conserved F or W. D genes are given only for firm matches. Clone size is not always given. Where it is, it says once, few, many or a class for expanded clones.

D	size	V	J	DNA	CDR3
-	-	TRBV29-1	TRBJ2-7	TGCAGCGTTGAAGCCCCCACAACCTACGAGCAGTACTTC	CSVEAPTTYEQYF
-	-	TRBV6-5	TRBJ1-1	TGTGCCAGCAGTTCGGAGGGGAGGTCTGAAGCTTTCTTT	CASSSEGRSEAFF
TRBD1	-	TRBV7-8	TRBJ1-2	TGTGCCAGCACCCTACTAGGGGGCGCAGACTATGGCTACACCTTC	CASTLLGGADYGYTF
-	-	TRBV7-8	TRBJ1-2	TGTGCCAGCAGCGGATTGGACAAGCCCCACTATGGCTACACCTTC	CASSGLDKPHYGYTF
TRBD1	-	TRBV24-1	TRBJ2-2	TGTGCCACCGGGACAGCGAACACCGGGGAGCTGTTTTTT	CATGTANTGELFF
-	-	TRBV9	TRBJ2-3	TGTGCCAGCTCCCTCACAGCAGATACGCAGTATTTT	CASSLTADTQYF
-	-	TRBV6-6	TRBJ2-7	TGTGCCAGCAGGGCGGGGGCTCTCACCTACGAGCAGTACTTC	CASRAGALTYEQYF
TRBD1	once	TRBV10-1	TRBJ1-2	TGCGCCAGCAGTGGACAGGGGAGATATGGCTACACCTTC	CASSGQGRYGYTF
-	-	TRBV19	TRBJ1-2	TGTGCCAGTACCAAACTACAGGGAGGGGCGGAAGGCTACACCTTC	CASTKLQGGAEGYTF
-	-	TRBV3-1/TRBV3-2	TRBJ2-3	TGTGCCAGCAGCCCCCCGGTAGGGGGGGGCACAGATACGCAGTATTTT	CASSPPVGGGTDTQYF
TRBD2	-	TRBV6-5	TRBJ2-1	TGTGCCAGCAGTTACGGGGTGCTAGCGGGGGGAAATGAGCAGTTCTTC	CASSYGVLAGGNEQFF
-	-	TRBV29-1	TRBJ2-2	TGCAGCGCGGGCCTGGGCCAGTCGAACACCGGGGAGCTGTTTTTT	CSAGLGQSNTGELFF
TRBD1	-	TRBV11-1	TRBJ1-2	TGTGCCAGCAGCCGGGACAGGGTGGATGGCTACACCTTC	CASSRDRVDGYTF
TRBD1	-	TRBV2	TRBJ2-7	TGTGCCAGCGCGATCGGGACAGGGATATACGAGCAGTACTTC	CASAIGTGIYEQYF
TRBD2	-	TRBV19	TRBJ2-1	TGTGCCAGTAGTATTGGGGGACTAGCCTCCTCTGAGCAGTTCTTC	CASSIGGLASSEQFF
TRBD1	once	TRBV7-2	TRBJ1-2	TGTGCCAGCAGCTTTTCGGTCAGGGGGAAGTATGGCTACACCTTC	CASSFSVRGKYGYTF
TRBD1	once	TRBV6-1	TRBJ1-6	TGTGCCAGCAGTGAAACCCCGACAGGGTCTTTCTCCTATAATTCACCCCTCCACTTT	CASSETPTGSFSYNSPLHF
-	-	TRBV6-5	TRBJ1-6	TGTGCCAGCAGTTACTCCCCGGACAGATATTCACCCCTCCACTTT	CASSYSPDRYSPLHF
TRBD2	-	TRBV27	TRBJ2-5	TGTGCCAGCAGTCCAAGGGGACTAGCGGGGGTGGAGACCCAGTACTTC	CASSPRGLAGVETQYF
-	-	TRBV7-2	TRBJ1-4	TGTGCCAGCAGCTCCACAGGTCCAACTAATGAAAAACTGTTTTTT	CASSSTGPTNEKLFF
TRBD1	-	TRBV4-3	TRBJ2-3	TGCGCCAGCAGCCAAGATTTGAGACAGGGGGCAACAGATACGCAGTATTTT	CASSQDLRQGATDTQYF
-	-	TRBV9	TRBJ2-3	TGTGCCAGCAGCGTAGGGGTGGCGGTCACAGATACGCAGTATTTT	CASSVGVAVTDTQYF
-	-	TRBV30	TRBJ1-2	TGTGCCTGGAGTGGGGCACCCAACTATGGCTACACCTTC	CAWSGAPNYGYTF
-	once	TRBV5-1	TRBJ1-1	TGCGCCAGCAGCTTGCCGGACACTGAAGCTTTCTTT	CASSLPDTEAFF
-	once	TRBV2	TRBJ1-6	TGTGCCAGCACCAGACAGAGCTCCTATAATTCACCCCTCCACTTT	CASTRQSSYNSPLHF
TRBD1	-	TRBV19	TRBJ1-4	TGTGCCAGTAGTTCCTCCCCGGGACAGGGAGGTGAAAAACTGTTTTTT	CASSSSPGQGGEKLFF
TRBD2	-	TRBV5-1	TRBJ2-1	TGCGCCAGCAGCTTGATTGGCCGGACTAGCTCCTACAATGAGCAGTTCTTC	CASSLIGRTSSYNEQFF
TRBD2	-	TRBV6-2/TRBV6-3	TRBJ2-1	TGTGCCAGCAGCCAAGCGGGGGGGGTGCTCTACAATGAGCAGTTCTTC	CASSQAGGVLYNEQFF
-	-	TRBV5-5	TRBJ2-7	TGTGCCAGCAGCTTGTTAGGCGGCGGAGGATATCGCGAGCAGTACTTC	CASSLLGGGGYREQYF
-	-	TRBV18	TRBJ1-1	TGTGCCAGCTCTCCTGGGGGGGACACTGAAGCTTTCTTT	CASSPGGDTEAFF
TRBD1	-	TRBV7-9	TRBJ1-4	TGTGCCAGCAGGGGACAGCTAAATGAAAAACTGTTTTTT	CASRGQLNEKLFF
-	-	TRBV12-3/TRBV12-4	TRBJ2-2	TGTGCCAGCAGTTTGACTAGTCCCGGGGAGCTGTTTTTT	CASSLTSPGELFF
-	-	TRBV18	TRBJ2-7	TGTGCCAGCTCACGCGACTTGTACGAGCAGTACTTC	CASSRDLYEQYF
TRBD1	-	TRBV18	TRBJ2-1	TGTGCCAGCTCACCTTCTTCAGGGGGCTTCTACAATGAGCAGTTCTTC	CASSPSSGGFYNEQFF
TRBD1	-	TRBV7-8	TRBJ1-5	TGTGCCAGCAGCCTAACCTCAGGGGGAGTAAGCAATCAGCCCCAGCATTTT	CASSLTSGGVSNQPQHF
-	few	TRBV4-1	TRBJ2-5	TGCGCCAGCAGCCAAGCCGGGGTGGGCGAGACCCAGTACTTC	CASSQAGVGETQYF
-	-	TRBV14	TRBJ2-5	TGTGCCAGCAGCCATCTCGGGACTCCTCAAGAGACCCAGTACTTC	CASSHLGTPQETQYF
TRBD1	-	TRBV6-6	TRBJ1-6	TGTGCCAGCAGTTACTCGGACAGGGACTACTCACCCCTCCACTTT	CASSYSDRDYSPLHF
TRBD1	once	TRBV6-2/TRBV6-3	TRBJ1-6	TGTGCCAGCACCCCCATCCTACAGGGGAATTCACCCCTCCACTTT	CASTPILQGNSPLHF
TRBD1	-	TRBV6-6	TRBJ2-2	TGTGCCAGCAGTTCCCCGGGACAGGGGAGGACCGGGGAGCTGTTTTTT	CASSSPGQGRTGELFF
-	-	TRBV7-2	TRBJ1-2	TGTGCCAGCAGCTTACGTGCGGACAGTGGCTACACCTTC	CASSLRADSGYTF
-	once	TRBV2	TRBJ2-5	TGTGCCAGCAGTGAACCGGCCACGGAGATCTCGTACTTC	CASSEPATEISYF
TRBD1	once	TRBV6-2/TRBV6-3	TRBJ1-3	TGTGCCAGCAGTTACCGGGACAGGGGGCCCGACTTCTCTGGAAACACCATATATTTT	CASSYRDRGPDFSGNTIYF
-	-	TRBV30	TRBJ1-2	TGTGCCTGGAGTGAGCACCAGGGGCGGTGGGGCTACACCTTC	CAWSEHQGRWGYTF
TRBD1	-	TRBV19	TRBJ2-4	TGTGCCAGTAGTATAAGAACAGGGGGCTACGGCATTCAGTACTTC	CASSIRTGGYGIQYF
-	-	TRBV5-4	TRBJ1-6	TGTGCCAGCAGCTTGGCCGGGTTTTCCCTCCACTTT	CASSLAGFSLHF